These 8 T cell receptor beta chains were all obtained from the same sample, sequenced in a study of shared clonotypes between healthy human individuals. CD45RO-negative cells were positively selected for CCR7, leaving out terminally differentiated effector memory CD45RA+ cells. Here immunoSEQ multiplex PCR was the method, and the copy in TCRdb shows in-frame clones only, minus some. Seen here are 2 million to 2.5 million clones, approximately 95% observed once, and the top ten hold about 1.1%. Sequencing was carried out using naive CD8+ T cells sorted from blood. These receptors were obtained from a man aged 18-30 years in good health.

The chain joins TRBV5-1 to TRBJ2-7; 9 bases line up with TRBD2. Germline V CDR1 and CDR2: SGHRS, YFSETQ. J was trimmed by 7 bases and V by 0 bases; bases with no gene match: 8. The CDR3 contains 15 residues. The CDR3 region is CASSLVLAGAREQYF. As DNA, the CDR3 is TGCGCCAGCAGCTTGGTACTAGCGGGTGCTAGAGAGCAGTACTTC.

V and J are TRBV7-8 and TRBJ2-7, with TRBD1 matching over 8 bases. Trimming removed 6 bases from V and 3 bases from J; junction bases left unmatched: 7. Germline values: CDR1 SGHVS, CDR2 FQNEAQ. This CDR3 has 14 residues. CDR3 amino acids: CASRDWGTGYEQYF. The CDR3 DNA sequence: TGTGCCAGCAGAGACTGGGGGACAGGCTACGAGCAGTACTTC.

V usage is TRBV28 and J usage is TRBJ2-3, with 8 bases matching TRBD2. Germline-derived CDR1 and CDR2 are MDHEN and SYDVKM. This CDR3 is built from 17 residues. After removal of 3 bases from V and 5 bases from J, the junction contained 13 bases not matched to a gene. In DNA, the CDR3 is TGTGCCAGCAGTTTTTCCCCTCGAGCGGGGGTTCGAGATACGCAGTATTTT. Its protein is CASSFSPRAGVRDTQYF.

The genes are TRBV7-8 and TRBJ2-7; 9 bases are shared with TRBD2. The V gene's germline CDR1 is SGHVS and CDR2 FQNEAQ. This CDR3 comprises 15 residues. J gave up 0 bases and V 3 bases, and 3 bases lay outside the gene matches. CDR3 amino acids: CASSFPSGTSYEQYF. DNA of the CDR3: TGTGCCAGCAGCTTCCCTAGCGGGACCTCCTACGAGCAGTACTTC.

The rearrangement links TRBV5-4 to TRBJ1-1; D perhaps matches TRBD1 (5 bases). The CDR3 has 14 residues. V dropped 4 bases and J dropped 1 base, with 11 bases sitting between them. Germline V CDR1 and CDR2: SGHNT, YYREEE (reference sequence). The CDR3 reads CASSIRDWNTEAFF. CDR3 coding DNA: TGTGCCAGCAGCATCCGGGACTGGAACACTGAAGCTTTCTTT. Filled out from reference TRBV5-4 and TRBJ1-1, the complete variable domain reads ETGVTQSPTHLIKTRGQQVTLRCSSQSGHNTVSWYQQALGQGPQFIFQYYREEENGRGNFPPRFSGLQFPNYSSELNVNALELDDSALYLCASSIRDWNTEAFFGQGTRLTVV.

CDR3 DNA: TGTGCCAGCAGTTCATGGACTAGCGGGAGCTCCTACAATGAGCAGTTCTTC. Protein product: CASSSWTSGSSYNEQFF. The chain links TRBV7-9 to TRBJ2-1; 13 positions agree with TRBD2. The CDR3 has 17 residues. Germline-derived CDR1 and CDR2 are SEHNR and FQNEAQ (reference sequence). With 6 bases clipped from V and 0 bases from J, the junction kept 5 bases outside the gene matches.

The CDR3 region is CASSVTILGGRGTDTQYF. The CDR3 DNA sequence: TGTGCCAGCAGTGTGACCATCTTGGGGGGGCGCGGCACAGATACGCAGTATTTT. This chain joins TRBV6-1 and TRBJ2-3; perhaps TRBD2 as D (7 bases). Germline V lookup: CDR1 MNHNS, CDR2 SASEGT. The CDR3 is 18 amino acids. Trimming removed 4 bases from V and 1 base from J, with 21 bases in between.

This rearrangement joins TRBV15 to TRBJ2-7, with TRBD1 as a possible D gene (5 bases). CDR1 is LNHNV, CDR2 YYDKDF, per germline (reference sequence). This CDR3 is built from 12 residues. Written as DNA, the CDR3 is TGTGCAACAGGTGGCACCACCTACGAGCAGTACTTC. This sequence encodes CATGGTTYEQYF.